These 21 T cell receptor beta chains originate from one sample sequenced in a study of OX40 agonist ivuxolimab in advanced cancers. The protocol was immunoSEQ multiplex PCR, while the TCRdb copy is restricted to in-frame clones and leaves out a portion. The sample holds approximately 70,000 clones, 88% seen once. The specimen comprised CD4+ or CD8+ T cells sorted from blood, sampled in a trial of the OX40 agonist ivuxolimab. The receptor set was obtained from an adult with an advanced solid tumor such as melanoma, head and neck, liver or kidney cancer.

The chain couples TRBV25-1 to TRBJ2-7, with TRBD1 identical over 9 bases. Looked up from germline, CDR1 is MGHDK and CDR2 is SYGVNS. V trimming: 5 bases; J trimming: 4 bases; junction bases outside the gene matches: 9. The CDR3 spans 15 residues. CDR3 nucleotide sequence: TGTGCCAGCAGTCAAACCGGGACAGGGATTTACGAGCAGTACTTC. Protein product: CASSQTGTGIYEQYF.

The chain links TRBV7-8 to TRBJ2-1; D gene uncertain. Germline V gene data show CDR1 as SGHVS and CDR2 as FQNEAQ. The V end lost 4 bases, the J end lost 8 bases, and 15 bases lay between the germline ends. This CDR3 region has 14 residues. The CDR3 DNA reads as TGTGCCAGCAGCTGGGGTTTAGTATTCGATGAGCAGTTCTTC. As protein: CASSWGLVFDEQFF.

V usage is TRBV11-2 and J usage is TRBJ1-2; no definite D call. Trimming left V 2 bases short and J 2 bases short, with 15 bases between. The CDR3 is made up of 16 amino acids. Germline CDR1 SGHAT, CDR2 FQNNGV. CDR3 coding DNA: TGTGCCAGCAGCTTACAAGACATCGGGCGAAACTATGGCTACACCTTC. Amino acid sequence: CASSLQDIGRNYGYTF.

The rearrangement uses TRBV9 and TRBJ1-4; D ambiguous. Trimming left V 0 bases short and J 7 bases short, with 13 bases between. The CDR3 consists of 15 residues. Germline V CDR1 and CDR2: SGDLS, YYNGEE. The DNA for the CDR3 is TGTGCCAGCAGCGTAGCCCCGGGATTTGGTGAAAAACTGTTTTTT. Its translation is CASSVAPGFGEKLFF.

The chain recombines TRBV6-5 with TRBJ1-4, with TRBD1 identical over 8 bases. After removal of 6 bases from V and 7 bases from J, the junction contained 10 bases not matched to a gene. There are 15 residues in the CDR3. CDR1 and CDR2 from the germline V gene are MNHEY and SVGAGI. CDR3 nucleotides: TGTGCCAGCAGCCCACAGACAGGGGTCGGTGAAAAACTGTTTTTT. Protein: CASSPQTGVGEKLFF.

The chain employs TRBV9 and TRBJ2-7; TRBD2 matches 13 bases. Germline CDR1 reads SGDLS; CDR2 reads YYNGEE. The junction had 8 bases not matched to a gene; V was cut back by 2 bases and J by 6 bases. The CDR3 sequence is 16 residues long. The chain's CDR3 is CASSVATSGGASEQYF. CDR3 nucleotides: TGTGCCAGCAGCGTCGCCACTAGCGGGGGGGCATCCGAGCAGTACTTC.

V gene TRBV5-1 combines with J gene TRBJ2-3; TRBD2 is a possible D gene (6 bases). Germline values: CDR1 SGHRS, CDR2 YFSETQ. Trimming shortened V by 2 bases and J by 1 base, and 14 bases separated the two germline ends. The CDR3 is 16 amino acids. As DNA, the CDR3 is TGCGCCAGCAGCTTTCGGGGCGGGGTCCGCACAGATACGCAGTATTTT. Translation gives CASSFRGGVRTDTQYF. The complete variable domain, with remaining parts taken from reference TRBV5-1 and TRBJ2-3, reads KAGVTQTPRYLIKTRGQQVTLSCSPISGHRSVSWYQQTPGQGLQFLFEYFSETQRNKGNFPGRFSGRQFSNSRSEMNVSTLELGDSALYLCASSFRGGVRTDTQYFGPGTRLTVL.

This clone turned up a few times. The rearrangement uses TRBV2 and TRBJ2-2, with TRBD2 matching 9 bases. The CDR3 is 15 amino acids. Unmatched junction bases numbered 5, after V lost 6 bases and J lost 3 bases. Germline CDR1 is SNHLY and CDR2 is FYNNEI. This CDR3 reads CASRFWTSDTGELFF. The CDR3 bases are TGTGCCAGCAGATTCTGGACTAGCGACACCGGGGAGCTGTTTTTT.

The genes are TRBV7-3 and TRBJ1-2; no clear D. The germline V gene has CDR1 SGHTA and CDR2 FQGTGA. The length of the CDR3 is 13 residues. V lost 3 bases and J lost 8, with 13 bases in between. Here the CDR3 reads CASSFAENTGYTF. CDR3 nucleotide sequence: TGTGCCAGCAGCTTCGCTGAAAACACGGGCTACACCTTC.

CDR3 coding DNA: TGTGCCAGCAGCGATAATTTTTCCGGGGGACGGGGGTTAGCAAAAAATGAGCAGTTCTTC. This sequence encodes CASSDNFSGGRGLAKNEQFF. J is TRBJ2-1 and V is TRBV5-4; D may be TRBD2 (6 bases). The V gene's germline CDR1 is SGHNT and CDR2 YYREEE (reference sequence). CDR3 length equals 20 residues. Trimming shortened V by 4 bases and J by 7 bases, and 33 bases separated the two germline ends.

The chain combines TRBV28 with TRBJ1-5; 7 bases map to TRBD1. The J segment lost 5 bases and the V segment lost 10 bases, leaving 5 bases of the junction unmatched. The CDR3 length is 12 residues. Per the germline V gene, CDR1 is MDHEN and CDR2 is SYDVKM. CDR3 amino acids: CATATGDQPQHF. The CDR3 region has the DNA TGTGCCACCGCCACAGGGGATCAGCCCCAGCATTTT.

The chain combines TRBV19 with TRBJ1-3; D gene ambiguous. The length of the CDR3 is 16 residues. Germline V gene sequence: CDR1 LNHDA, CDR2 SQIVND (reference sequence). The V end was cut by 8 bases, the J end by 0 bases, with 17 bases between. The CDR3 DNA follows: TGTGCCAGTCGTCCCCAAGACAACGGCTCTGGAAACACCATATATTTT. Its protein product is CASRPQDNGSGNTIYF.

The chain employs TRBV18 and TRBJ2-1; 12 nucleotides agree with TRBD2. This CDR3 has 15 residues. CDR1 is KGHSH and CDR2 is LQKENI in the germline V gene. Unmatched junction bases numbered 3, after V lost 2 bases and J lost 7 bases. The CDR3 DNA is TGTGCCAGCTCACCAAGGACTAGCGGGGTAAATGAGCAGTTCTTC. As protein: CASSPRTSGVNEQFF.

J is TRBJ1-2 and V is TRBV28; unclear D gene. Trimming stripped 3 bases from V and 5 bases from J, with 10 bases between. Germline V lookup: CDR1 MDHEN, CDR2 SYDVKM. The CDR3 has 13 residues. The CDR3 loop is CASSLEPPYGYTF. CDR3 sequence (DNA): TGTGCCAGCAGTTTGGAACCCCCTTATGGCTACACCTTC.

This chain uses TRBV28 with TRBJ2-5, with TRBD2 identical over 7 bases. The V gene end was trimmed by 1 base and the J gene end by 5 bases; junction bases not matched to a gene: 7. CDR3 size: 15 residues. Germline V CDR1 and CDR2: MDHEN, SYDVKM. The CDR3 DNA follows: TGTGCCAGCAGTTTATACCCGGGAGGCGGGGAGACCCAGTACTTC. This translates into CASSLYPGGGETQYF.

The rearrangement links TRBV29-1 to TRBJ2-5; the D is unclear. Between the trimmed V and J ends, which lost 6 bases and 2 bases, there was a span of 13 bases. The CDR3 is 13 residues long. Germline V gives CDR1 SQVTM, CDR2 ANQGSEA. The CDR3 sequence is CSVAQRLQETQYF. Here the CDR3 DNA reads TGCAGCGTAGCTCAAAGGCTGCAAGAGACCCAGTACTTC.

The rearrangement uses TRBV6-5 and TRBJ1-5; a weak D match, TRBD1 (6 bases). Germline CDR1 reads MNHEY; CDR2 reads SVGAGI. CDR3 length equals 14 residues. Trimming took 0 bases from V and 9 from J, leaving 12 bases between them. CDR3 loop: CASSYSTGPGPQHF. CDR3 in DNA: TGTGCCAGCAGTTACTCGACAGGCCCGGGGCCCCAGCATTTT.

The genes are TRBV7-3 and TRBJ1-2; D gene ambiguous. This CDR3 has 13 amino acids. The germline V gene encodes CDR1 SGHTA and CDR2 FQGTGA. Trimming pared 5 bases from V and 2 bases from J, leaving 9 bases between. CDR3: CASSADKNYGYTF. In DNA form, the CDR3 reads TGTGCCAGCAGCGCCGACAAGAACTATGGCTACACCTTC.

The chain carries TRBV9 and TRBJ2-5, with D maybe TRBD2 (7 bases). The CDR3 is made up of 18 amino acids. The ends were cut back, 5 bases at V and 4 bases at J, with 27 bases in the middle. Germline V lookup: CDR1 SGDLS, CDR2 YYNGEE. CDR3: CASSNNLKLVGGGETQYF. The CDR3 DNA follows: TGTGCCAGCAGTAACAATCTCAAACTTGTGGGAGGGGGAGAGACCCAGTACTTC. Supplemented by reference TRBV9 and TRBJ2-5, the full variable domain reads DSGVTQTPKHLITATGQRVTLRCSPRSGDLSVYWYQQSLDQGLQFLIQYYNGEERAKGNILERFSAQQFPDLHSELNLSSLELGDSALYFCASSNNLKLVGGGETQYFGPGTRLLVL.

V is TRBV11-3 and J is TRBJ2-2; D gene ambiguous. V lost 1 base, J lost 4 bases, and 19 bases lay in between. This CDR3 has 18 amino acids. CDR1 is SGHNT and CDR2 is YENEEA in the germline V gene. CDR3 amino acids: CASSLGLGTRRSTGELFF. The CDR3, as DNA: TGTGCCAGCAGCTTAGGGTTGGGTACTCGCAGGAGCACCGGGGAGCTGTTTTTT.

The chain combines TRBV18 with TRBJ2-7, with 7 bases identical to TRBD1. Germline loops: CDR1 KGHSH, CDR2 LQKENI. Trimming took 2 bases from V and 5 from J; bases not matched to a gene: 12. This CDR3 contains 16 residues. CDR3: CASSPSNTGAGHEQYF. In nucleotides, the CDR3 is TGTGCCAGCTCACCATCAAATACAGGGGCGGGCCACGAGCAGTACTTC.